Described below is a single TCR beta chain sequence and its context. This record belongs to a study of shared clonotypes between healthy human individuals. Turning to the study itself: Three CD4 naive, three CD4 memory, two CD8 naive and one CD8 memory plate were used per donor.

The assay was immunoSEQ multiplex PCR, and TCRdb's table has in-frame clones only and misses some. The sample holds millions of clones; around nine tenths are singletons and the top ten take around 0.15%. There are 15 residues in the CDR3. Per the germline V gene, CDR1 is SGHDT and CDR2 is YYEEEE. V was trimmed by 2 bases and J by 5 bases, leaving 13 bases between them. The sequence was obtained from a man younger than 35 in good health. This rearrangement joins TRBV5-6 to TRBJ2-2, with D possibly matching TRBD2 (5 bases). The sequencing sample was made of naive CD4+ T cells sorted from blood. Subset specified: CD45RA+ positively selected. The CDR3 DNA sequence: TGTGCCAGCAGCTTCGGGATGTGGGGAACCGGGGAGCTGTTTTTT. Translation: CASSFGMWGTGELFF.